The present TCR beta chain was sequenced within a study of preoperative IRX-2 immunotherapy in early breast cancer. The repertoire was sequenced with immunoSEQ multiplex PCR; TCRdb's copy has only in-frame clones and lacks some. The data show about 24,000 clones, over 85% seen once. Documented treatment: preoperative locoregional IRX-2 cytokine immunotherapy. Patients received preoperative, locoregional IRX-2 cytokine immunotherapy in a phase Ib study. This CDR3 region has 14 residues. Per germline, CDR1 SEHNR and CDR2 FQNEAQ (reference sequence). V lost 5 bases to trimming and J lost 5 bases, with 13 bases between them.

V is TRBV7-9 and J is TRBJ1-5; D is ambiguous. This TCR derives from a human donor with breast cancer. The material sequenced was tumor tissue, taken after IRX-2 immunotherapy. The CDR3 region has the DNA TGTGCCAGCAGCAGCATCTTTGGGGATCAGCCCCAGCATTTT. Translation: CASSSIFGDQPQHF.